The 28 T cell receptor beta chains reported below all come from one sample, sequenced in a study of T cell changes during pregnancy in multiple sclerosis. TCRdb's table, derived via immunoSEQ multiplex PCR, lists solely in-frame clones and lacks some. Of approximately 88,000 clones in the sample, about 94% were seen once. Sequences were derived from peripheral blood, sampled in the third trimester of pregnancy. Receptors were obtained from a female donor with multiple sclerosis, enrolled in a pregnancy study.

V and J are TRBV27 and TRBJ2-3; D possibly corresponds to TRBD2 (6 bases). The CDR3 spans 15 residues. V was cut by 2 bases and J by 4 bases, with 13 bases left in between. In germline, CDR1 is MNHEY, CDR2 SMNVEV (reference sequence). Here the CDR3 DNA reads TGTGCCAGCAGTTTAGCGGCTCGGGGGTCAGATACGCAGTATTTT. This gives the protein CASSLAARGSDTQYF.

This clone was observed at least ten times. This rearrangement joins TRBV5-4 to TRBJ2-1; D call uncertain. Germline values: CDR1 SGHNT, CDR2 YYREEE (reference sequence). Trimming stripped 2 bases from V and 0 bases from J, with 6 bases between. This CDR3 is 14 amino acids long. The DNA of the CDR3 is TGTGCCAGCAGCTTCTCGGGCTCCTACAATGAGCAGTTCTTC. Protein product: CASSFSGSYNEQFF.

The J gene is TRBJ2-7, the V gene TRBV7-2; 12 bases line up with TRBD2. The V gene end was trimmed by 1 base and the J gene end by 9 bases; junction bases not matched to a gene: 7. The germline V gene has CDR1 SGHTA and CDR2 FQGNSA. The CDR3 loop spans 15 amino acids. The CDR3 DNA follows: TGTGCCAGCAGCTTAGGACTAGCGGGAGCTTCGGGGCAGTACTTC. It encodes CASSLGLAGASGQYF.

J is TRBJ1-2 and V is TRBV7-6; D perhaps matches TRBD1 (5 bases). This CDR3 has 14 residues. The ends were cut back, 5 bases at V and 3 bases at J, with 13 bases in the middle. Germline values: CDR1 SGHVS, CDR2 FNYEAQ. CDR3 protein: CASSHRGGDYGYTF. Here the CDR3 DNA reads TGTGCCAGCAGCCATCGCGGGGGGGACTATGGCTACACCTTC.

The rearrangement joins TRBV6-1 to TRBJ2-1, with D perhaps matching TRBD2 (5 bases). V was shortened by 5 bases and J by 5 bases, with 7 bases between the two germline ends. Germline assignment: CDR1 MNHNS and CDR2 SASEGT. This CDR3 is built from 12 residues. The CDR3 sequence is CASSRGNNEQFF. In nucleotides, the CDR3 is TGTGCCAGCAGTAGAGGGAACAATGAGCAGTTCTTC.

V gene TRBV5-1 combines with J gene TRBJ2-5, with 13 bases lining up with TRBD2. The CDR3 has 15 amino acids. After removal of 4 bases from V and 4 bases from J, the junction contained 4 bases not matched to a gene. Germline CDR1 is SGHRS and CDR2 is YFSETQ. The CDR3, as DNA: TGCGCCAGCAGCGGTAGACTAGCGGGAGGAGAGACCCAGTACTTC. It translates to CASSGRLAGGETQYF.

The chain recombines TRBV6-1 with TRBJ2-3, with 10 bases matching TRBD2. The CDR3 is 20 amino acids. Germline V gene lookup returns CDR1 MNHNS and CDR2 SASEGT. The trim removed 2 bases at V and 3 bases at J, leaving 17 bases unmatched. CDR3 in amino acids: CASSEFGGKVAGGRTDTQYF. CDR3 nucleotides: TGTGCCAGCAGTGAATTCGGGGGCAAGGTAGCGGGAGGAAGGACAGATACGCAGTATTTT.

The CDR3 protein is CASSKSSQPSYEQYF. CDR3 coding DNA: TGTGCCAGCAGCAAGTCTAGCCAACCTTCCTACGAGCAGTACTTC. This chain links TRBV5-6 with TRBJ2-7, with a possible D match to TRBD2 (5 bases). The CDR3 totals 15 residues. V was pared by 4 bases and J by 1 base, with 15 bases between. Germline CDR1 reads SGHDT; CDR2 reads YYEEEE.

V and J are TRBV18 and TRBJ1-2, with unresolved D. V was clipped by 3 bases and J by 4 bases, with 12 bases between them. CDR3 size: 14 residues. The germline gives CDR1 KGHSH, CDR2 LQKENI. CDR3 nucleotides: TGTGCCAGCTCACCTGGCAACAGTTTCTATGGCTACACCTTC. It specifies CASSPGNSFYGYTF.

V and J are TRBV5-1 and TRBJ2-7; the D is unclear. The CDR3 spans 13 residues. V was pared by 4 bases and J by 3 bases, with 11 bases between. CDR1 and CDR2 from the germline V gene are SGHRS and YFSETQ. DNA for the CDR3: TGCGCCAGCAGCGGGTGGCTAGACTACGAGCAGTACTTC. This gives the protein CASSGWLDYEQYF.

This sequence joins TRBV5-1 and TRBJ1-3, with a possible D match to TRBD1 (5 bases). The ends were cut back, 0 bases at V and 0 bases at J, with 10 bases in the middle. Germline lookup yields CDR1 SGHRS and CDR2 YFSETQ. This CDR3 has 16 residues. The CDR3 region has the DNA TGCGCCAGCAGCTTGGGGGGGGAAAGCTCTGGAAACACCATATATTTT. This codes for CASSLGGESSGNTIYF.

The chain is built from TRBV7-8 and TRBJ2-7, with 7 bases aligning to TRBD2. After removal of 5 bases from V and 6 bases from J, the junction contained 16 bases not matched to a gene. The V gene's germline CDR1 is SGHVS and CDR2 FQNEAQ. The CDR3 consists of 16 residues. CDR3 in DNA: TGTGCCAGCAGCCCCCAACTTGGTCGTGTAGCGGGCGAGCAGTACTTC. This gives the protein CASSPQLGRVAGEQYF.

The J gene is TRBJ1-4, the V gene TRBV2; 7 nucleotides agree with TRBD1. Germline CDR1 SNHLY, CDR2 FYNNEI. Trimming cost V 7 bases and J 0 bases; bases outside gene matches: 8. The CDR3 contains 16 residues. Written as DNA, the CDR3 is TGTGCCAGCACTAAGGACAGGAGATCAACTAATGAAAAACTGTTTTTT. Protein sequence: CASTKDRRSTNEKLFF.

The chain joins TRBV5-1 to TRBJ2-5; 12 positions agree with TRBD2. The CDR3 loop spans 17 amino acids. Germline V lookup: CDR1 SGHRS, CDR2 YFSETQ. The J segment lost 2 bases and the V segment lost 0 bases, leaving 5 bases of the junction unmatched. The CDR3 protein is CASSLASSGRVQETQYF. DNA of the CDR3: TGCGCCAGCAGCTTGGCCTCTAGCGGGAGGGTACAAGAGACCCAGTACTTC.

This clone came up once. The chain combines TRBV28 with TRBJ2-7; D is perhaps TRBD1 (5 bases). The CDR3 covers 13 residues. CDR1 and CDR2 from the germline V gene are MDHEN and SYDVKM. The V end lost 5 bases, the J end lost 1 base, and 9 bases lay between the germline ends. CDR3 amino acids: CASSLQVSYEQYF. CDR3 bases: TGTGCCAGCAGTCTACAGGTATCCTACGAGCAGTACTTC.

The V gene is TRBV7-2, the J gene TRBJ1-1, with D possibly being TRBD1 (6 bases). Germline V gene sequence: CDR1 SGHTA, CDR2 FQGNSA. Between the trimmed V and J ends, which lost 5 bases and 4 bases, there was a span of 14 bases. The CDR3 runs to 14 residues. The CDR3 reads CASSPTGFSTEAFF. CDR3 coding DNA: TGTGCCAGCAGCCCTACAGGGTTTTCCACTGAAGCTTTCTTT.

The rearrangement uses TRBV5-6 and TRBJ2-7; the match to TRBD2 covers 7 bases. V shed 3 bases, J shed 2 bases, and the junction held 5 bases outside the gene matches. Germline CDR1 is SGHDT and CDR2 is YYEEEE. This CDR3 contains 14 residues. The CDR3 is CASSWGGSTYEQYF. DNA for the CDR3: TGTGCCAGCAGCTGGGGGGGGTCTACCTACGAGCAGTACTTC.

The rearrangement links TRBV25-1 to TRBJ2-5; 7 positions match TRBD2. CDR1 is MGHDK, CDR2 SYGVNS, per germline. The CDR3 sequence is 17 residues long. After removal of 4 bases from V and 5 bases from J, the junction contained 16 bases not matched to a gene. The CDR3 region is CASSAPGTIGPRETQYF. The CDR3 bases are TGTGCCAGCAGTGCCCCGGGGACTATCGGCCCCAGGGAGACCCAGTACTTC.

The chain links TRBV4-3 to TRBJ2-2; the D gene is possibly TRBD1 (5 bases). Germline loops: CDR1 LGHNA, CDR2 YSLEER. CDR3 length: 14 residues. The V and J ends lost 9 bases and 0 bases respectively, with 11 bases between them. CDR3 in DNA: TGCGCCAGTGGACACAAATCGAACACCGGGGAGCTGTTTTTT. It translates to CASGHKSNTGELFF.

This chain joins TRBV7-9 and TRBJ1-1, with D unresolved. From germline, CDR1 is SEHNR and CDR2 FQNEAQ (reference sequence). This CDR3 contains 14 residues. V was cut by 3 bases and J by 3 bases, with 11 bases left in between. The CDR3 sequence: CASSFVLGDTEAFF. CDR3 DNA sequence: TGTGCCAGCAGCTTCGTGCTAGGTGACACTGAAGCTTTCTTT.

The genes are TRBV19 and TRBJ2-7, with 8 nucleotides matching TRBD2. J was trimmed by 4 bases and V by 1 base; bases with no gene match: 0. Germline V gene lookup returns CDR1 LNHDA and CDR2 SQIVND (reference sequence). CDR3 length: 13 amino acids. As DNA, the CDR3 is TGTGCCAGTAGTATAGGCGGGGGGTACGAGCAGTACTTC. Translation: CASSIGGGYEQYF.

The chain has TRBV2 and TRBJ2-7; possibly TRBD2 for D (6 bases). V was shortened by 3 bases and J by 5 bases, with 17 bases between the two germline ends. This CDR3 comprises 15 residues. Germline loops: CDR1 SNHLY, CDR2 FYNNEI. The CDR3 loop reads CASSDVAEPRDEQYF. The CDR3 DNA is TGTGCCAGCAGTGACGTAGCGGAACCGCGGGACGAGCAGTACTTC.

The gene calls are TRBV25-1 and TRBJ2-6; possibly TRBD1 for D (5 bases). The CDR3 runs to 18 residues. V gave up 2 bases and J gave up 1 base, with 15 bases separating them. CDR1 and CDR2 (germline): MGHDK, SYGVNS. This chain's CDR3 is CASSEGLGVGSGANVLTF. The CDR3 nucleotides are TGTGCCAGCAGTGAAGGGCTAGGGGTAGGGTCTGGGGCCAACGTCCTGACTTTC.

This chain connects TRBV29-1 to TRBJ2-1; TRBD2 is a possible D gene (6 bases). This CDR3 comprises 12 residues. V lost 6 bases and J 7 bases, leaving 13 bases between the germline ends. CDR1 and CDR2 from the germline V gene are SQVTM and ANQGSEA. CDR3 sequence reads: CSVEISGNEQFF. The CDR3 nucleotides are TGCAGCGTAGAAATTAGCGGTAATGAGCAGTTCTTC.

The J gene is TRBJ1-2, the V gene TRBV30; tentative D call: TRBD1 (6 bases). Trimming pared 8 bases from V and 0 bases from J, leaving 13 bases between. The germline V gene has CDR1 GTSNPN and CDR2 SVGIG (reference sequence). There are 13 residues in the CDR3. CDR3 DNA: TGTGCCCAGGGCCGGGACACTAACTATGGCTACACCTTC. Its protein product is CAQGRDTNYGYTF. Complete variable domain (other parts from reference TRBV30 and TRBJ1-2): SQTIHQWPATLVQPVGSPLSLECTVEGTSNPNLYWYRQAAGRGLQLLFYSVGIGQISSEVPQNLSASRPQDRQFILSSKKLLLSDSGFYLCAQGRDTNYGYTFGSGTRLTVV.

The CDR3 DNA is TGTGCCAGCACCGGAGGCTGGGGACAGACAACAGATACGCAGTATTTT. Its translation is CASTGGWGQTTDTQYF. The chain recombines TRBV28 with TRBJ2-3; 7 positions agree with TRBD1. The V gene end was trimmed by 7 bases and the J gene end by 3 bases; junction bases not matched to a gene: 13. The length of the CDR3 is 16 residues. The V gene's germline CDR1 is MDHEN and CDR2 SYDVKM.

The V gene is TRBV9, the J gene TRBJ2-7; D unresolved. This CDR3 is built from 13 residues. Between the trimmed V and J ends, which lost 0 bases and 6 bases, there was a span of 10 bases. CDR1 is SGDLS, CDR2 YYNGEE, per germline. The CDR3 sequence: CASSVESRSEQYF. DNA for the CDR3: TGTGCCAGCAGCGTAGAGTCTCGGTCCGAGCAGTACTTC.

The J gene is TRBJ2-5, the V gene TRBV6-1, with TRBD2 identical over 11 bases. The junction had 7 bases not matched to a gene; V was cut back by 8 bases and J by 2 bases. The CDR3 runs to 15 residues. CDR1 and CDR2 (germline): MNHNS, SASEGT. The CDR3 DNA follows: TGTGCCAGCGGCGGACTAGCGGGTTTTCAAGAGACCCAGTACTTC. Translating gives CASGGLAGFQETQYF.